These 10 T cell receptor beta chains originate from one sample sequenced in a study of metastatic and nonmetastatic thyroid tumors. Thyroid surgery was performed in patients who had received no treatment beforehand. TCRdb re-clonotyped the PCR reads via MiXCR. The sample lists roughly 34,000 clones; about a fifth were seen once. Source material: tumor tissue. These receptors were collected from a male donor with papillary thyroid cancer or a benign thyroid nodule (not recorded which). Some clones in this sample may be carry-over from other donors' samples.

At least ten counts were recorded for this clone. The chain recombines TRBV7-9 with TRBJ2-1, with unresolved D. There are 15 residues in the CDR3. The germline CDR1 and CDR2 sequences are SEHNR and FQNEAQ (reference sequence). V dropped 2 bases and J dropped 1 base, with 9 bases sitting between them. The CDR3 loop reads CASSLSVGSYNEQFF. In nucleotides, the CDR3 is TGTGCCAGCAGCTTATCTGTGGGTTCCTACAATGAGCAGTTCTTC.

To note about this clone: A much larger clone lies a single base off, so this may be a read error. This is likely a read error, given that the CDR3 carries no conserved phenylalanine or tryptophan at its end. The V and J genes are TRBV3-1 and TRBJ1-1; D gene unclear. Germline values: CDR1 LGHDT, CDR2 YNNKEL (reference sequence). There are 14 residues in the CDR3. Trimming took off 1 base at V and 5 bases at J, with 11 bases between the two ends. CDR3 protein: CASSQGGRRTEAFL. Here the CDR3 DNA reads TGTGCCAGCAGCCAAGGAGGGCGCCGGACTGAAGCTTTCCTT.

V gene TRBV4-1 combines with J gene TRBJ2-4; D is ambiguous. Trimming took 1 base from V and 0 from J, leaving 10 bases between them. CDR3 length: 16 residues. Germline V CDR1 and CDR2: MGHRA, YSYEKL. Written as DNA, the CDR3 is TGCGCCAGCAGCCAAGTTTTCTCCCTAGCCAAAAACATTCAGTACTTC. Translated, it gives CASSQVFSLAKNIQYF.

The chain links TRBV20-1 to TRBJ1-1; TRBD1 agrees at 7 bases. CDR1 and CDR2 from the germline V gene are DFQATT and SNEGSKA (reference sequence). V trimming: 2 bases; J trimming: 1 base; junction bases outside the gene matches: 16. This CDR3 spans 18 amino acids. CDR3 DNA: TGCAGTGCTAGACGCACTGGTCCGGGACAGTCTCCGAACACTGAAGCTTTCTTT. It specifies CSARRTGPGQSPNTEAFF.

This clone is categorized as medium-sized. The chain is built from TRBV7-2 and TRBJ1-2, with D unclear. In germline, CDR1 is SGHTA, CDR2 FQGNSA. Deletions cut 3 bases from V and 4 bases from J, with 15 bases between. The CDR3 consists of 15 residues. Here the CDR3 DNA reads TGTGCCAGCAGCTTGCGAGTCGGAGATCCCTATGGCTACACCTTC. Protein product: CASSLRVGDPYGYTF.

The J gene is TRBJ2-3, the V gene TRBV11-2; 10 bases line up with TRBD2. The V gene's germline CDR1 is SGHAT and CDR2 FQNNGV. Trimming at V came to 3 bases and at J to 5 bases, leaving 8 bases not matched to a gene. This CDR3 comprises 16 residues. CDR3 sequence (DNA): TGTGCCAGCAGCTTTGAACTAGCGGGACTTATAGATACGCAGTATTTT. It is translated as CASSFELAGLIDTQYF. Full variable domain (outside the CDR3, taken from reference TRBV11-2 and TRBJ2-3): EAGVAQSPRYKIIEKRQSVAFWCNPISGHATLYWYQQILGQGPKLLIQFQNNGVVDDSQLPKDRFSAERLKGVDSTLKIQPAKLEDSAVYLCASSFELAGLIDTQYFGPGTRLTVL.

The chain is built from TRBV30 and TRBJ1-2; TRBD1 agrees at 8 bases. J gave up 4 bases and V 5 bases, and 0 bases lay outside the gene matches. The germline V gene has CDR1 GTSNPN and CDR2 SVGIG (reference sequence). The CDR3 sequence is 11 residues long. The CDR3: CAWDRGYGYTF. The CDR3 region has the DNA TGTGCCTGGGACAGGGGCTATGGCTACACCTTC. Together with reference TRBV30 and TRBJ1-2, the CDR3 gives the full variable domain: SQTIHQWPATLVQPVGSPLSLECTVEGTSNPNLYWYRQAAGRGLQLLFYSVGIGQISSEVPQNLSASRPQDRQFILSSKKLLLSDSGFYLCAWDRGYGYTFGSGTRLTVV.

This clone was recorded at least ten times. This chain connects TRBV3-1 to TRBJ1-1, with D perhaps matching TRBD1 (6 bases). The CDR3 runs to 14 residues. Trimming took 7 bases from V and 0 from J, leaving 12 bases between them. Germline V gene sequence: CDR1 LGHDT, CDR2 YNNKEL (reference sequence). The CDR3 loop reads CASTAGHLNTEAFF. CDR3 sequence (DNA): TGTGCCAGCACCGCGGGACATCTGAACACTGAAGCTTTCTTT.

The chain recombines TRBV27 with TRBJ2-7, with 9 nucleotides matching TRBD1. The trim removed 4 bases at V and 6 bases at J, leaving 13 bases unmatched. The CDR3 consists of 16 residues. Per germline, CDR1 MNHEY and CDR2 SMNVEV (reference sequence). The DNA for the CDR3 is TGTGCCAGCAGTTCAACCTGGACAGGGGCATCGGGCGAGCAGTACTTC. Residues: CASSSTWTGASGEQYF.

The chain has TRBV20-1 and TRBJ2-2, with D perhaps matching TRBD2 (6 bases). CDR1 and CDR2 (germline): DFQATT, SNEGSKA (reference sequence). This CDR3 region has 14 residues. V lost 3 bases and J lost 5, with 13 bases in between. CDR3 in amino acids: CSASGSSNTGELFF. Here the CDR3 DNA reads TGCAGTGCTAGCGGGAGTAGTAATACCGGGGAGCTGTTTTTT.